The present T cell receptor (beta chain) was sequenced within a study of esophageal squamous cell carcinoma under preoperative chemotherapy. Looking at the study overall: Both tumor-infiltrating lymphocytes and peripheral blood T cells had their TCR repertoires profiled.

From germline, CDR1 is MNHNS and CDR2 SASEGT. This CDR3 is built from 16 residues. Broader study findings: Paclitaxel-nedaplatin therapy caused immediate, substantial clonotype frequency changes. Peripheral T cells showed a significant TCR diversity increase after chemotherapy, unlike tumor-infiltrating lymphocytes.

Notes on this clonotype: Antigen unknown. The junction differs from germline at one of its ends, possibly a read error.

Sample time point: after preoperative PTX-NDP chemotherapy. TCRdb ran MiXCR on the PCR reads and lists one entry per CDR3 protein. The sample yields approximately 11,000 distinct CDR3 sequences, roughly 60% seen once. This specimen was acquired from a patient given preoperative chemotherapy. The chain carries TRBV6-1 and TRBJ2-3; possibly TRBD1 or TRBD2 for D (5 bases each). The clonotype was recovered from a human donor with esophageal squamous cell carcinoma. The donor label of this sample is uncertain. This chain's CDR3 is CASSELWGSDTNTQYF. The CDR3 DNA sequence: TGTGCCAGCAGTGAATTGTGGGGGAGCGACACAAATACGCAGTATTTC.